One and the same sample provided the 20 T cell receptor beta chains below, sequenced in a study of T cell clonotyping in hematopoietic cell transplantation. Time point of the sample: recipient sample about 28 days before transplant, after cytoreduction. Produced via immunoSEQ multiplex PCR; TCRdb's table is partial and in-frame only. The data show fewer than 50,000 clones, with around 86% seen just once and under 7% held by the top ten. The source was peripheral blood mononuclear cells, collected before stem cell transplant. The receptors originated from a man in his 60s with biphenotypic leukemia. Some clones in this sample may be carry-over from other donors' samples.

This chain connects TRBV28 to TRBJ1-5; D is undetermined. Germline CDR1 reads MDHEN; CDR2 reads SYDVKM. The germline V and J ends were trimmed by 7 bases and 2 bases, with 15 bases remaining between them. There are 15 residues in the CDR3. CDR3 in amino acids: CASTKGEEGNQPQHF. CDR3 nucleotide sequence: TGTGCCAGCACGAAGGGAGAAGAAGGCAATCAGCCCCAGCATTTT.

J is TRBJ2-7 and V is TRBV6-1; D gene ambiguous. The CDR3 runs to 13 residues. Looked up from germline, CDR1 is MNHNS and CDR2 is SASEGT. V dropped 1 base and J dropped 3 bases, with 7 bases sitting between them. DNA for the CDR3: TGTGCCAGCAGTGAAGGGGTCAACTACGAGCAGTACTTC. It translates to CASSEGVNYEQYF.

The chain carries TRBV30 and TRBJ2-1; D is possibly TRBD1 or TRBD2 (5 bases each). CDR1 and CDR2 from the germline V gene are GTSNPN and SVGIG (reference sequence). Between the trimmed V and J ends, which lost 0 bases and 8 bases, there was a span of 14 bases. CDR3 length: 14 residues. The CDR3 loop is CAWSVLGGVHEQFF. DNA for the CDR3: TGTGCCTGGAGTGTACTTGGGGGAGTCCATGAGCAGTTCTTC.

The CDR3, as DNA: TGTGCCAGCAGTCTAATCAGGGGAACCTACGAGCAGTACTTC. It yields the protein CASSLIRGTYEQYF. The chain uses TRBV6-5 and TRBJ2-7; a weak D match, TRBD1 (6 bases). The V end was cut by 5 bases, the J end by 2 bases, with 13 bases between. Germline CDR1 is MNHEY and CDR2 is SVGAGI. This CDR3 spans 14 amino acids.

The rearrangement joins TRBV5-4 to TRBJ2-1; D is uncertain. Per germline, CDR1 SGHNT and CDR2 YYREEE (reference sequence). V was trimmed by 4 bases and J by 0 bases, leaving 8 bases between them. This CDR3 contains 14 residues. In DNA form, the CDR3 reads TGTGCCAGCAGCCTCCCAGGCTCCTACAATGAGCAGTTCTTC. It specifies CASSLPGSYNEQFF. Supplemented by reference TRBV5-4 and TRBJ2-1, the full variable domain reads ETGVTQSPTHLIKTRGQQVTLRCSSQSGHNTVSWYQQALGQGPQFIFQYYREEENGRGNFPPRFSGLQFPNYSSELNVNALELDDSALYLCASSLPGSYNEQFFGPGTRLTVL.

This sequence joins TRBV5-4 and TRBJ1-2, with D unresolved. The ends were cut back, 1 base at V and 5 bases at J, with 9 bases in the middle. Germline CDR1 SGHNT, CDR2 YYREEE (reference sequence). This CDR3 comprises 13 residues. This chain's CDR3 is CASSLLYNYGYTF. The CDR3 bases are TGTGCCAGCAGCTTGCTGTATAATTATGGCTACACCTTC.

J is TRBJ1-1 and V is TRBV25-1; D uncertain. Per the germline V gene, CDR1 is MGHDK and CDR2 is SYGVNS. V lost 3 bases to trimming and J lost 7 bases, with 12 bases between them. The CDR3 contains 13 residues. In nucleotides, the CDR3 is TGTGCCAGCAGTGATGGCTTGGGGAGTGAAGCTTTCTTT. The encoded protein is CASSDGLGSEAFF.

The chain combines TRBV2 with TRBJ2-5; 11 bases are a match to TRBD2. Germline lookup yields CDR1 SNHLY and CDR2 FYNNEI. V shed 7 bases and J 1 base; nucleotides not matched to a gene: 5. CDR3 size: 15 residues. The chain's CDR3 is CASTPGTSGQETQYF. The CDR3 bases are TGTGCCAGCACCCCGGGGACTAGCGGCCAAGAGACCCAGTACTTC. Filled out from reference TRBV2 and TRBJ2-5, the complete variable domain reads EPEVTQTPSHQVTQMGQEVILRCVPISNHLYFYWYRQILGQKVEFLVSFYNNEISEKSEIFDDQFSVERPDGSNFTLKIRSTKLEDSAMYFCASTPGTSGQETQYFGPGTRLLVL.

The chain is built from TRBV28 and TRBJ1-2; D uncertain. The V end was cut by 5 bases, the J end by 8 bases, with 12 bases between. The CDR3 contains 12 residues. Germline lookup yields CDR1 MDHEN and CDR2 SYDVKM. The CDR3 region has the DNA TGTGCCAGCAGTCGAATGCGGACCGGCTACACCTTC. It specifies CASSRMRTGYTF.

The V gene is TRBV6-5, the J gene TRBJ2-7; D not resolved. The germline V gene encodes CDR1 MNHEY and CDR2 SVGAGI. Trimming left V 7 bases short and J 2 bases short, with 12 bases between. There are 13 residues in the CDR3. CDR3 bases: TGTGCCAGCACCCAAGACCCAACCTACGAGCAGTACTTC. Protein: CASTQDPTYEQYF.

CDR3 in amino acids: CASSQDRVGGEKLFF. CDR3 nucleotides: TGCGCCAGCAGCCAAGATAGGGTAGGGGGTGAAAAACTGTTTTTT. The chain carries TRBV4-1 and TRBJ1-4; a possible D gene is TRBD1 (6 bases). This CDR3 region has 15 residues. Germline V CDR1 and CDR2: MGHRA, YSYEKL. V was shortened by 0 bases and J by 7 bases, with 12 bases between the two germline ends.

The J gene is TRBJ2-1, the V gene TRBV7-2; tentatively, D is TRBD1 (5 bases). Trimming removed 2 bases from V and 0 bases from J, with 11 bases in between. The CDR3 spans 16 residues. Germline assignment: CDR1 SGHTA and CDR2 FQGNSA. CDR3 residues: CASSLQGGNSYNEQFF. In DNA form, the CDR3 reads TGTGCCAGCAGCTTACAGGGCGGAAACTCCTACAATGAGCAGTTCTTC. The complete variable domain, with remaining parts taken from reference TRBV7-2 and TRBJ2-1, reads GAGVSQSPSNKVTEKGKDVELRCDPISGHTALYWYRQSLGQGLEFLIYFQGNSAPDKSGLPSDRFSAERTGGSVSTLTIQRTQQEDSAVYLCASSLQGGNSYNEQFFGPGTRLTVL.

V and J are TRBV7-2 and TRBJ2-7; TRBD1 agrees at 10 bases. The V gene's germline CDR1 is SGHTA and CDR2 FQGNSA. With V trimmed by 4 bases and J by 4 bases, 1 base remained unmatched. This CDR3 region has 13 residues. The CDR3 reads CASSWTGGYEQYF. The CDR3 DNA is TGTGCCAGCAGCTGGACAGGGGGGTACGAGCAGTACTTC. The full variable domain, with the rest looked up from reference TRBV7-2 and TRBJ2-7, is GAGVSQSPSNKVTEKGKDVELRCDPISGHTALYWYRQSLGQGLEFLIYFQGNSAPDKSGLPSDRFSAERTGGSVSTLTIQRTQQEDSAVYLCASSWTGGYEQYFGPGTRLTVT.

The gene calls are TRBV30 and TRBJ2-7; the D gene could be TRBD1 or TRBD2 (5 bases each). The CDR3 extends over 13 amino acids. The germline V and J ends were trimmed by 0 bases and 2 bases, with 8 bases remaining between them. Germline CDR1 and CDR2: GTSNPN and SVGIG (reference sequence). DNA for the CDR3: TGTGCCTGGAGTGTTATGGGACCCTACGAGCAGTACTTC. It translates to CAWSVMGPYEQYF.

The rearrangement uses TRBV9 and TRBJ1-1; D gene uncertain. This CDR3 region has 12 residues. The germline V gene encodes CDR1 SGDLS and CDR2 YYNGEE. Trimming shortened V by 5 bases and J by 4 bases, and 9 bases separated the two germline ends. CDR3 coding DNA: TGTGCCAGCAGTAGGGAGGGCACTGAAGCTTTCTTT. Protein sequence: CASSREGTEAFF.

This clone was seen just once. This chain uses TRBV7-9 with TRBJ2-7; 9 bases agree with TRBD1. CDR3 length equals 15 residues. The V gene end was trimmed by 4 bases and the J gene end by 5 bases; junction bases not matched to a gene: 9. Germline values: CDR1 SEHNR, CDR2 FQNEAQ (reference sequence). CDR3 nucleotide sequence: TGTGCCAGCAGCTCCTCGGGGACAGGGTACCACGAGCAGTACTTC. Amino acids: CASSSSGTGYHEQYF.

The rearrangement uses TRBV10-3 and TRBJ2-2, with TRBD1 matching over 9 bases. The CDR3 spans 16 residues. Per germline, CDR1 ENHRY and CDR2 SYGVKD. V lost 6 bases, J lost 1 base, and 6 bases stayed unmatched. The CDR3 nucleotides are TGTGCCATCAGCGTCGCGGGACAGGGGAACACCGGGGAGCTGTTTTTT. Translation: CAISVAGQGNTGELFF.

Written as DNA, the CDR3 is TGCGCCAGCAGCTCTTCCGCGGTGCCCCAAGAGACCCAGTACTTC. Translated, it gives CASSSSAVPQETQYF. This chain connects TRBV5-1 to TRBJ2-5; D gene uncertain. Germline-derived CDR1 and CDR2 are SGHRS and YFSETQ. V was shortened by 3 bases and J by 1 base, with 13 bases between the two germline ends. This CDR3 spans 15 amino acids.

This chain joins TRBV2 and TRBJ2-7, with 10 bases that match TRBD2. This CDR3 has 15 amino acids. The germline CDR1 and CDR2 sequences are SNHLY and FYNNEI. After removal of 4 bases from V and 1 base from J, the junction contained 4 bases not matched to a gene. The CDR3: CASSGTSGDSYEQYF. CDR3 DNA sequence: TGTGCCAGCAGTGGGACTAGCGGAGATTCCTACGAGCAGTACTTC.

This chain connects TRBV25-1 to TRBJ2-3; 9 bases align to TRBD1. This CDR3 region has 14 residues. Germline-derived CDR1 and CDR2 are MGHDK and SYGVNS. V trimming: 7 bases; J trimming: 3 bases; junction bases outside the gene matches: 5. This CDR3 reads CASNGQGTTDTQYF. As DNA, the CDR3 is TGTGCCAGCAATGGACAGGGGACTACAGATACGCAGTATTTT.